The present entry profiles one T cell receptor (beta chain) with its context. The entry originates in a study of OX40 agonist ivuxolimab in advanced cancers. The table came from immunoSEQ multiplex PCR; TCRdb's copy has only in-frame clones and leaves some out. This table holds tens of thousands of clones, 90% found once. The CDR3 totals 13 residues. The V gene end was trimmed by 5 bases and the J gene end by 9 bases; junction bases not matched to a gene: 3. Germline CDR1 MDHEN, CDR2 SYDVKM. The source was CD4+ or CD8+ T cells sorted from blood, collected in a trial of the OX40 agonist ivuxolimab. The rearrangement joins TRBV28 to TRBJ2-4, with 11 bases lining up with TRBD1. The source is an adult with an advanced solid tumor such as melanoma, head and neck, liver or kidney cancer. CDR3 sequence reads: CASSPGQGVIQYF. The DNA for the CDR3 is TGTGCCAGCAGTCCGGGACAGGGGGTCATTCAGTACTTC.